Below, one T cell receptor (beta chain) is given with its context. The antigen is not known. The data derive from a study of cytomegalovirus exposure and HLA in healthy donors. General observations from the study: Later analysis demonstrated an association between a missense DCLRE1C variant and TCR beta V- and J-gene trimming. Later on, analysis showed that most CMV-associated TCR beta chains appeared to be HLA-restricted. It emerged from a later analysis that several of the most significant clusters appeared to be linked to common viral pathogens.

This PCR relied on a set of 60 Vbeta primers and 13 Jbeta primers. Here immunoSEQ multiplex PCR was the method, and the copy in TCRdb shows in-frame clones only, minus some. The data contain about 110,000 clones, over 70% of them singletons. The V gene lost 1 base and the J gene lost 0 bases, with 3 bases spanning the gap. CDR3 length: 13 amino acids. Germline lookup yields CDR1 MRHNA and CDR2 SNTAGT. The receptor comes from a female donor in good health and CMV-seronegative. The J gene is TRBJ1-1, the V gene TRBV6-4; D is uncertain. The sequenced sample consisted of PBMCs. CDR3 protein: CASSDFMNTEAFF. The DNA of the CDR3 is TGTGCCAGCAGTGACTTTATGAACACTGAAGCTTTCTTT.